These T cell receptor beta chains were read from a single sample in a study of T cells in Graves' hyperthyroidism and ophthalmopathy. MiXCR, run by TCRdb on the multiplex PCR reads, gives a single entry per CDR3 protein. Here the sample spans 300,000 to 450,000 distinct CDR3 sequences, approximately 14% being singletons. The sample was blood. Receptor source: an older woman with Graves' hyperthyroidism. Both conserved end residues are part of each CDR3. The order of the fields is clone size, J gene, D gene, V gene, CDR3 DNA, CDR3 protein. The D gene is left open where the match is weak. Clone size is shown for a subset of rows, as once, few, many or a class of expanded clone.

>many|TRBJ1-2|TRBD1|TRBV3-1
TGTGCCAGCAGCCAAGATTCTGGGACAGCCCATGGCTACACCTTC
CASSQDSGTAHGYTF
>few|TRBJ2-5|-|TRBV24-1
TGTGCCACCAGTGCGGGTGCGAGGGGCGGGGAGACCCAGTACTTC
CATSAGARGGETQYF
>many|TRBJ2-1|TRBD2|TRBV7-9
TGTGCCAGCAGCGCCCGACTAGCAATTGGCAATGAGCAGTTCTTC
CASSARLAIGNEQFF
>many|TRBJ2-7|TRBD2|TRBV28
TGTGCCAGCAGTTTCGCGACTAGCGGGGTACCCTACGAGCAGTACTTC
CASSFATSGVPYEQYF
>few|TRBJ2-1|TRBD2|TRBV20-1
TGCAGTGCTAGAGGCAGGACTAGCGGGGGATACAATGAGCAGTTCTTC
CSARGRTSGGYNEQFF
>many|TRBJ1-5|TRBD1|TRBV2
TGTGCCAGCAGAGGGACAGGGGGGCGTCAGCCCCAGCATTTT
CASRGTGGRQPQHF
>-|TRBJ1-5|-|TRBV24-1
TGTGCCACTTCAACGGGGAATCAGCCCCAGCATTTT
CATSTGNQPQHF
>many|TRBJ1-2|TRBD1|TRBV19
TGTGCCAGTAGTACCGGGACAGGGTACGGCAAGGCCTATGGCTACACCTTC
CASSTGTGYGKAYGYTF
>few|TRBJ2-1|-|TRBV24-1
TGTGCCACCAGTGATTTGAGGCAGGGTAATGAGCAGTTCTTC
CATSDLRQGNEQFF
>-|TRBJ2-1|TRBD2|TRBV4-2
TGTGCCAGCAGCCAAGGATCTAGCGGGAGGGCAAATGAGCAGTTCTTC
CASSQGSSGRANEQFF
>many|TRBJ2-1|TRBD2|TRBV11-3
TGTGCCAGCAGCGAGTTCACTAGCGGAATCTACAATGAGCAGTTCTTC
CASSEFTSGIYNEQFF
>many|TRBJ2-2|-|TRBV11-2
TGTGCCAGCAGCTTGGGTGTCAACACCGGGGAGCTGTTTTTT
CASSLGVNTGELFF
>few|TRBJ2-3|-|TRBV19
TGTGCCAGTAGTATAGCGGGAGCAGATACGCAGTATTTT
CASSIAGADTQYF
>many|TRBJ2-7|TRBD2|TRBV29-1
TGCAGCGTTGTCCCGGGACTAGCGGGAGGCTACGAGCAGTACTTC
CSVVPGLAGGYEQYF
>-|TRBJ2-3|TRBD2|TRBV5-1
TGCGCCAGCAGCTCTACGCTAGCGGGAGATGGGACAGATACGCAGTATTTT
CASSSTLAGDGTDTQYF
>many|TRBJ2-7|-|TRBV12-3/TRBV12-4
TGTGCCAGCAGTTTAAGTGGAGGGGACACCTACGAGCAGTACTTC
CASSLSGGDTYEQYF
>many|TRBJ1-2|TRBD1|TRBV30
TGTGCCTGGAGTCCAACCAGGGGGCATGGCTATGGCTACACCTTC
CAWSPTRGHGYGYTF
>many|TRBJ2-7|-|TRBV28
TGTGCCAGCAGTCCGACCGGGAGCAGAACTTACGAGCAGTACTTC
CASSPTGSRTYEQYF
>many|TRBJ2-5|-|TRBV20-1
TGCAGTGCTAGGTTTTCAGCCCAAGAGACCCAGTACTTC
CSARFSAQETQYF
>many|TRBJ2-1|TRBD2|TRBV3-1
TGTGCCAGCAGACTCGGGACTAGCGGGCACAATGAGCAGTTCTTC
CASRLGTSGHNEQFF
>-|TRBJ1-5|TRBD1|TRBV30
TGTGCCTGGAGCCCAACAGGGGGTCAGCCCCAGCATTTT
CAWSPTGGQPQHF
>many|TRBJ2-7|TRBD2|TRBV6-1
TGTGCCAGCACCCCTAGCGGGAGGTACTCCTACGAGCAGTACTTC
CASTPSGRYSYEQYF
>few|TRBJ2-7|-|TRBV6-1
TGTGCCAGCACCCTAGGGGCGGGGGAGCAGTACTTC
CASTLGAGEQYF
>many|TRBJ1-1|-|TRBV20-1
TGCAGTGCTGGTGGGAGGCTGGGGCTTAACGGTGAAGCTTTCTTT
CSAGGRLGLNGEAFF
>many|TRBJ2-7|TRBD1|TRBV18
TGTGCCAGCTCACCGCAGGTAGGGGGCCACGAGCAGTACTTC
CASSPQVGGHEQYF
>few|TRBJ2-3|-|TRBV6-5
TGTGCCAGCAAGCGGAAGGTAGGCACAGATACGCAGTATTTT
CASKRKVGTDTQYF
>many|TRBJ2-1|-|TRBV12-3/TRBV12-4
TGTGCCAGCAGTCGCAGTGGTAGCGGAACCTACAATGAGCAGTTCTTC
CASSRSGSGTYNEQFF
>few|TRBJ1-2|TRBD1|TRBV6-1
TGTGCCAGTTCGTTGGGACAGAGGTACTATGGCTACACCTTC
CASSLGQRYYGYTF
>many|TRBJ1-2|-|TRBV6-2/TRBV6-3
TGTGCCAGCAGCCCCGGGACTAACTATGGCTACACCTTC
CASSPGTNYGYTF